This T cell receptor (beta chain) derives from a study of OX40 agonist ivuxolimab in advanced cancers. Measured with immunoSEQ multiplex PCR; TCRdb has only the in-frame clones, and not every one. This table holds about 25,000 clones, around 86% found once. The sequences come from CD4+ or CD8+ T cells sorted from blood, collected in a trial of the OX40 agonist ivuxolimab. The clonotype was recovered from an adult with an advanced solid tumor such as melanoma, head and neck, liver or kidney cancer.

This chain's CDR3 is CASSESLAGINEQFF. The CDR3 DNA reads as TGCGCCAGCAGTGAGAGTCTAGCGGGGATCAATGAGCAGTTCTTC. This sequence joins TRBV10-1 and TRBJ2-1; TRBD2 aligns across 9 bases. J gave up 6 bases and V 2 bases, and 5 bases lay outside the gene matches. Germline assignment: CDR1 WNHNN and CDR2 SYGVQD (reference sequence). This CDR3 region has 15 residues.